Presented here are 7 T cell receptor beta chains from one specimen sequenced in a study of CDR3 diversity in severe acne. TCRdb itself ran the PCR reads through MiXCR, one entry per CDR3 protein. This table has more than 85,000 distinct CDR3 sequences, 45% to 55% appearing once. The source material was blood. The receptors derive from a male donor with severe acne vulgaris.

This clonotype was counted at least ten times. The CDR3 DNA reads TGCAGTGCTCTAGTGGATACGCAGTATTTT. Translation gives CSALVDTQYF. The chain uses TRBV20-1 and TRBJ2-3; D unresolved. This CDR3 comprises 10 residues. Germline loops: CDR1 DFQATT, CDR2 SNEGSKA (reference sequence). Between the trimmed V and J ends, which lost 5 bases and 6 bases, there was a span of 6 bases.

This chain joins TRBV19 and TRBJ1-5; 11 nucleotides agree with TRBD1. V dropped 5 bases and J dropped 5; count of bases not matched to a gene: 5. The CDR3 extends over 15 amino acids. CDR1 is LNHDA and CDR2 is SQIVND in the germline V gene (reference sequence). The CDR3: CASSSWGQGDQPQHF. The CDR3 coding sequence is TGTGCCAGTAGTTCTTGGGGACAGGGGGATCAGCCCCAGCATTTT.

This clonotype was seen only a few times. The gene calls are TRBV3-1 and TRBJ2-7, with D possibly matching TRBD1 (6 bases). The CDR3 spans 16 residues. V dropped 2 bases and J dropped 0 bases, with 14 bases sitting between them. Germline CDR1 and CDR2: LGHDT and YNNKEL (reference sequence). In nucleotides, the CDR3 is TGTGCCAGCAGCCAAAGTCCGGACAGAACCTCCTACGAGCAGTACTTC. As protein: CASSQSPDRTSYEQYF.

The rearrangement links TRBV20-1 to TRBJ2-3; 10 bases line up with TRBD2. Per germline, CDR1 DFQATT and CDR2 SNEGSKA (reference sequence). The CDR3 is 15 residues long. The V and J ends lost 5 bases and 1 base, in that order; junction bases with no gene match: 6. Here the CDR3 reads CSARILAGGTDTQYF. The CDR3 nucleotides read TGCAGTGCTCGCATCCTAGCGGGAGGCACAGATACGCAGTATTTT.

The sample holds one count of this clonotype. The chain carries TRBV24-1 and TRBJ1-5, with D tentatively TRBD1 (6 bases). Germline V gene lookup returns CDR1 KGHDR and CDR2 SFDVKD. The germline V and J ends were trimmed by 0 bases and 13 bases, with 12 bases remaining between them. The length of the CDR3 is 13 residues. The CDR3 DNA reads TGTGCCACCAGTGATTTGGGACAGCCCGAACAGCATTTT. This sequence encodes CATSDLGQPEQHF.

As to this clonotype: A read error is possible here, since a much larger clone lies one base away. Lacking the conserved final phenylalanine or tryptophan, this CDR3 likely reflects a read error. The chain uses TRBV19 and TRBJ1-1; 8 nucleotides line up with TRBD1. The germline gives CDR1 LNHDA, CDR2 SQIVND (reference sequence). This CDR3 contains 15 residues. V trimming: 7 bases; J trimming: 1 base; junction bases outside the gene matches: 8. The CDR3 nucleotides read TGTGCCAGTACGCCCGACAGGGGTGAGAACACTGAAGCTTTCCTT. Its translation: CASTPDRGENTEAFL.

The chain's CDR3 is CASSQGRGNSPLHF. The DNA for the CDR3 is TGCGCCAGCAGCCAAGGGAGGGGAAATTCACCCCTCCACTTT. The J gene is TRBJ1-6, the V gene TRBV4-3; D is possibly TRBD1 (5 bases). Between the trimmed V and J ends, which lost 1 base and 7 bases, there was a span of 8 bases. Per the germline V gene, CDR1 is LGHNA and CDR2 is YSLEER. The CDR3 sequence is 14 residues long.